The 28 T cell receptor beta chains below come from one sample, sequenced in a study of T cells in Graves' hyperthyroidism and ophthalmopathy. TCR beta CDR3 sequences were amplified from RNA transcripts. TCR CDR3 underwent first-round RT-PCR with the HTBI primer set. TCRdb fed the multiplex PCR reads into MiXCR, producing one record per CDR3 protein. The table has roughly 640,000 distinct CDR3 sequences, 16% seen once. Sequenced input: blood. These receptors originate from a woman in her 40s with Graves' ophthalmopathy.

Only a few counts were recorded for this clonotype. The chain recombines TRBV7-3 with TRBJ2-1; D might be TRBD1 (5 bases). The germline V and J ends were trimmed by 1 base and 2 bases, with 12 bases remaining between them. Germline values: CDR1 SGHTA, CDR2 FQGTGA. This CDR3 is built from 16 residues. The CDR3 bases are TGTGCCAGCAGCTTAAGGGCAGGGTATCCCTACAATGAGCAGTTCTTC. Amino acids: CASSLRAGYPYNEQFF. Together with reference TRBV7-3 and TRBJ2-1, the CDR3 gives the full variable domain: GAGVSQTPSNKVTEKGKYVELRCDPISGHTALYWYRQSLGQGPEFLIYFQGTGAADDSGLPNDRFFAVRPEGSVSTLKIQRTERGDSAVYLCASSLRAGYPYNEQFFGPGTRLTVL.

This clonotype was seen at least ten times. The rearrangement links TRBV24-1 to TRBJ2-3; 13 bases map to TRBD2. This CDR3 region has 18 residues. V gave up 4 bases and J gave up 3 bases; unmatched junction bases: 9. The germline gives CDR1 KGHDR, CDR2 SFDVKD. This CDR3 reads CATSDGLAGVEWTDTQYF. The CDR3 DNA reads as TGTGCCACCAGTGACGGACTAGCGGGAGTTGAGTGGACAGATACGCAGTATTTT.

This clonotype was counted ten times or more. The chain uses TRBV11-2 and TRBJ2-3; the D gene is possibly TRBD2 (5 bases). Germline CDR1 is SGHAT and CDR2 is FQNNGV. CDR3 size: 12 residues. The V end was cut by 3 bases, the J end by 9 bases, with 10 bases between. The CDR3 nucleotides read TGTGCCAGCAGCTTTGTAGGAGGAACGCAGTATTTT. This gives the protein CASSFVGGTQYF.

CDR3 loop: CASSYALPGQETQYF. The CDR3 DNA is TGTGCCAGCAGTTACGCTCTACCGGGACAAGAGACCCAGTACTTC. The chain joins TRBV6-2 or TRBV6-3 to TRBJ2-5; D is perhaps TRBD2 (5 bases). The CDR3 is 15 residues long. Trimming took off 2 bases at V and 2 bases at J, with 12 bases between the two ends. Germline CDR1 MNHEY, CDR2 SVGEGT.

This clonotype has just a few counts. This chain uses TRBV10-3 with TRBJ2-1; D is ambiguous. Looked up from germline, CDR1 is ENHRY and CDR2 is SYGVKD. V was cut by 0 bases and J by 5 bases, with 5 bases left in between. There are 13 residues in the CDR3. Here the CDR3 reads CAISESGNNEQFF. In nucleotides, the CDR3 is TGTGCCATCAGTGAGTCGGGAAACAATGAGCAGTTCTTC.

V is TRBV5-6 and J is TRBJ2-2; TRBD2 aligns across 9 bases. CDR1 and CDR2 from the germline V gene are SGHDT and YYEEEE. The CDR3 sequence is 17 residues long. Trimming removed 2 bases from V and 4 bases from J; junction bases left unmatched: 9. The CDR3 coding sequence is TGTGCCAGCAGCTTCCTGAAGCGGGAGGCGGTCACCGGGGAGCTGTTTTTT. This sequence encodes CASSFLKREAVTGELFF.

The chain couples TRBV5-1 to TRBJ2-7; 7 bases align to TRBD1. Germline V gene data show CDR1 as SGHRS and CDR2 as YFSETQ. Trimming took 4 bases from V and 1 from J; bases not matched to a gene: 8. The CDR3 is 15 residues long. CDR3 protein: CASSTRQGPSYEQYF. DNA of the CDR3: TGCGCCAGCAGCACGCGACAGGGCCCTTCCTACGAGCAGTACTTC.

Comments on this clonotype: With a much larger clone just one base away, this may be a read error. The rearrangement joins TRBV20-1 to TRBJ2-7; D possibly corresponds to TRBD2 (6 bases). CDR3 size: 15 residues. V lost 5 bases to trimming and J lost 0 bases, with 17 bases between them. Per the germline V gene, CDR1 is DFQATT and CDR2 is SNEGSKA (reference sequence). CDR3 in amino acids: CSARKELAGSYEQYF. The CDR3 coding sequence is TGCAGTGCTCGAAAGGAACTAGCCGGCTCCTACGAGCAGTACTTC.

This clonotype was found many times. The chain has TRBV20-1 and TRBJ2-7, with a possible D match to TRBD1 (6 bases). V gave up 5 bases and J gave up 0 bases, with 11 bases separating them. The germline V gene has CDR1 DFQATT and CDR2 SNEGSKA (reference sequence). There are 13 residues in the CDR3. The CDR3 spells CSAAQGFSYEQYF. In DNA form, the CDR3 reads TGCAGTGCTGCACAGGGTTTCTCCTACGAGCAGTACTTC.

The genes are TRBV20-1 and TRBJ2-1; 10 positions agree with TRBD2. This CDR3 spans 17 amino acids. V shed 0 bases, J shed 1 base, and the junction held 6 bases outside the gene matches. Germline CDR1 is DFQATT and CDR2 is SNEGSKA (reference sequence). The CDR3 DNA is TGCAGTGCTAGAGAATCGGGACTAGCGTTATCCTACAATGAGCAGTTCTTC. This codes for CSARESGLALSYNEQFF.

This clonotype was seen many times. V is TRBV7-9 and J is TRBJ2-5; weak D call: TRBD1 (6 bases). Trimming took off 3 bases at V and 5 bases at J, with 13 bases between the two ends. This CDR3 has 14 amino acids. From germline, CDR1 is SEHNR and CDR2 FQNEAQ (reference sequence). CDR3 sequence: CASSLAGASETQYF. The CDR3 DNA follows: TGTGCCAGCAGCTTGGCAGGGGCTTCGGAGACCCAGTACTTC.

The V gene is TRBV20-1, the J gene TRBJ1-4; weak D call: TRBD1 (6 bases). The ends were cut back, 3 bases at V and 7 bases at J, with 15 bases in the middle. The CDR3 extends over 14 amino acids. Germline-derived CDR1 and CDR2 are DFQATT and SNEGSKA (reference sequence). The CDR3 nucleotides are TGCAGTGCTAGTGAGGGCAGGGGAGGTGAAAAACTGTTTTTT. This codes for CSASEGRGGEKLFF.

This clonotype came up many times. The J gene is TRBJ2-5, the V gene TRBV18, with 8 bases matching TRBD1. Germline values: CDR1 KGHSH, CDR2 LQKENI. Germline trimming cut 4 bases from V and 1 base from J; bases unmatched to any gene: 2. The CDR3 runs to 14 residues. CDR3 nucleotide sequence: TGTGCCAGCTCACGACAGGGGCTCCAAGAGACCCAGTACTTC. It yields the protein CASSRQGLQETQYF.

The chain uses TRBV12-3 or TRBV12-4 and TRBJ1-1; D unresolved. Trimming removed 8 bases at V and 4 bases at J, with 8 bases between. There are 11 residues in the CDR3. In DNA, the CDR3 is TGTGCCAGCCAGGCCCTCACTGAAGCTTTCTTT. Translated: CASQALTEAFF.

J is TRBJ1-1 and V is TRBV6-6; possibly TRBD1 for D (6 bases). Germline CDR1 reads MNHNY; CDR2 reads SVGAGI (reference sequence). Trimming shortened V by 0 bases and J by 2 bases, and 13 bases separated the two germline ends. The CDR3 sequence is 16 residues long. The CDR3 DNA follows: TGTGCCAGCAGTTACTCGTCAATGGACAGCAACACTGAAGCTTTCTTT. Protein sequence: CASSYSSMDSNTEAFF.

In its sample, this clonotype was seen a few times. This chain connects TRBV19 to TRBJ2-2, with 10 bases identical to TRBD1. The V and J ends lost 10 bases and 7 bases, in that order; junction bases with no gene match: 9. The CDR3 spans 14 residues. The V gene's germline CDR1 is LNHDA and CDR2 SQIVND (reference sequence). CDR3 sequence reads: CATRDRGRGGELFF. DNA of the CDR3: TGTGCCACCAGAGACAGGGGGCGAGGCGGGGAGCTGTTTTTT. The full variable domain, in which reference TRBV19 and TRBJ2-2 provide the parts outside the CDR3, is DGGITQSPKYLFRKEGQNVTLSCEQNLNHDAMYWYRQDPGQGLRLIYYSQIVNDFQKGDIAEGYSVSREKKESFPLTVTSAQKNPTAFYLCATRDRGRGGELFFGEGSRLTVL.

This clonotype was seen repeatedly, ten times or more. V and J are TRBV11-2 and TRBJ2-3; the match to TRBD2 covers 8 bases. The germline CDR1 and CDR2 sequences are SGHAT and FQNNGV. The CDR3 extends over 15 amino acids. The V gene end was trimmed by 2 bases and the J gene end by 4 bases; junction bases not matched to a gene: 5. The CDR3 DNA is TGTGCCAGCAGCTTACAGGGACTAGGGTCAGATACGCAGTATTTT. It is translated as CASSLQGLGSDTQYF.

This clonotype was observed a few times. This chain links TRBV28 with TRBJ2-5, with D perhaps given as TRBD1 or TRBD2 (5 bases each). The CDR3 is 17 amino acids. The ends were cut back, 5 bases at V and 6 bases at J, with 25 bases in the middle. Per the germline V gene, CDR1 is MDHEN and CDR2 is SYDVKM. The CDR3 DNA follows: TGTGCCAGCAGTGCCGGGACGAGGGGTTGGGTCGGGCAGACCCAGTACTTC. As protein: CASSAGTRGWVGQTQYF.

The chain has TRBV3-1 and TRBJ2-2, with TRBD2 identical over 11 bases. This CDR3 contains 17 residues. The junction had 8 bases not matched to a gene; V was cut back by 3 bases and J by 5 bases. CDR1 is LGHDT and CDR2 is YNNKEL in the germline V gene (reference sequence). The CDR3 sequence is CASSHFSTSGVTGELFF. The DNA of the CDR3 is TGTGCCAGCAGCCACTTTTCGACTAGCGGGGTGACCGGGGAGCTGTTTTTT.

This chain links TRBV6-1 with TRBJ2-1; a possible D gene is TRBD2 (5 bases). V lost 5 bases and J 9 bases, leaving 8 bases between the germline ends. The germline V gene encodes CDR1 MNHNS and CDR2 SASEGT. This CDR3 comprises 11 residues. CDR3 residues: CASSPGFEQFF. The DNA for the CDR3 is TGTGCCAGCAGTCCGGGGTTTGAGCAGTTCTTC.

The sample holds many counts of this clonotype. The genes are TRBV7-8 and TRBJ2-5, with 9 bases fitting TRBD1. After removal of 0 bases from V and 5 bases from J, the junction contained 7 bases not matched to a gene. Per germline, CDR1 SGHVS and CDR2 FQNEAQ. The CDR3 spans 16 residues. As DNA, the CDR3 is TGTGCCAGCAGCTTAGCGCTAGGACAGGGGTGGGAGACCCAGTACTTC. Translating gives CASSLALGQGWETQYF. Full variable domain (rest looked up from reference TRBV7-8 and TRBJ2-5): GAGVSQSPRYKVAKRGQDVALRCDPISGHVSLFWYQQALGQGPEFLTYFQNEAQLDKSGLPSDRFFAERPEGSVSTLKIQRTQQEDSAVYLCASSLALGQGWETQYFGPGTRLLVL.

This clonotype showed up just a few times. The chain has TRBV18 and TRBJ1-4, with D perhaps TRBD1 (5 bases). Germline V gives CDR1 KGHSH, CDR2 LQKENI. The CDR3 has 15 amino acids. V lost 4 bases to trimming and J lost 4 bases, with 13 bases between them. CDR3 amino acids: CASSRAGRGNEKLFF. As DNA, the CDR3 is TGTGCCAGCTCACGCGCCGGGAGGGGTAATGAAAAACTGTTTTTT.

The rearrangement uses TRBV25-1 and TRBJ1-5, with D hard to call. The CDR3 is made up of 16 amino acids. Germline values: CDR1 MGHDK, CDR2 SYGVNS. V shed 4 bases and J shed 5 bases, with 18 bases lying between them. CDR3 sequence (DNA): TGTGCCAGCAGTGTTCCATTCGTGGGTTGTCATCAGCCCCAGCATTTT. Protein product: CASSVPFVGCHQPQHF.

This clonotype has at least ten counts. This chain links TRBV20-1 with TRBJ2-1, with D possibly being TRBD1 (5 bases). This CDR3 is built from 13 residues. CDR1 is DFQATT, CDR2 SNEGSKA, per germline (reference sequence). V was clipped by 2 bases and J by 9 bases, with 14 bases between them. The CDR3 region is CSARHRIPIEQFF. The CDR3 nucleotides read TGCAGTGCTAGACACAGGATCCCGATTGAGCAGTTCTTC.

J is TRBJ1-6 and V is TRBV2, with D possibly matching TRBD1 (6 bases). Trimming stripped 6 bases from V and 7 bases from J, with 13 bases between. CDR3 size: 14 residues. Germline V gene sequence: CDR1 SNHLY, CDR2 FYNNEI. CDR3 DNA sequence: TGTGCCAGCAGGGAGACAGGCGGAAATTCACCCCTCCACTTT. This gives the protein CASRETGGNSPLHF.

This clonotype was recorded a few times. V and J are TRBV12-3 or TRBV12-4 and TRBJ2-6; D is possibly TRBD2 (5 bases). The CDR3 extends over 12 amino acids. V lost 8 bases, J lost 5 bases, and 7 bases lay in between. The DNA of the CDR3 is TGTGCCAGCCGGGGAAGGGCCAACGTCCTGACTTTC. It yields the protein CASRGRANVLTF.

The chain has TRBV28 and TRBJ1-5, with 9 bases lining up with TRBD1. V gave up 6 bases and J gave up 6 bases; unmatched junction bases: 18. The germline gives CDR1 MDHEN, CDR2 SYDVKM. The length of the CDR3 is 18 residues. CDR3 in DNA: TGTGCCAGCAGCGAAAGGTCGCCGGGACAGGGTATCATTCAGCCCCAGCATTTT. Translating gives CASSERSPGQGIIQPQHF.

Ten or more counts support this clonotype. The chain employs TRBV3-1 and TRBJ1-1; a possible D gene is TRBD1 (5 bases). The CDR3 consists of 14 residues. The V end lost 1 base, the J end lost 4 bases, and 10 bases lay between the germline ends. CDR1 LGHDT and CDR2 YNNKEL come from the germline V gene (reference sequence). This chain's CDR3 is CASSQGAGTTEAFF. The CDR3 DNA follows: TGTGCCAGCAGCCAAGGAGCAGGGACCACTGAAGCTTTCTTT.